This passage covers 22 T cell receptor beta chains from one sample sequenced in a study of regulatory T cells in long-lasting Graves disease. Building the TCR beta libraries relied on iRepertoire HTBI primers, and CDR3 regions underwent Arm-PCR. Each CDR3 protein gets one entry after TCRdb re-called the multiplex PCR reads with MiXCR. The table records roughly 410,000 distinct CDR3 sequences, 15% of them present only once. The time point denotes: newly diagnosed GD, antithyroid drugs for less than 3 months. The TCR library was prepared using RNA isolated from PBMCs. These same records also appear under a second study, on T cells in Graves' hyperthyroidism and ophthalmopathy.

The sample was peripheral blood mononuclear cells (PBMCs), taken at new diagnosis, from a patient treated with antithyroid drugs. Source of these receptors: a woman between 40 and 50 years old with Graves disease.

This clonotype was seen a handful of times. V is TRBV7-9 and J is TRBJ2-7; 8 bases match TRBD1. The J segment lost 4 bases and the V segment lost 4 bases, leaving 6 bases of the junction unmatched. Germline V gives CDR1 SEHNR, CDR2 FQNEAQ (reference sequence). The CDR3 extends over 14 amino acids. DNA for the CDR3: TGTGCCAGCAGCTCGACCGGGACAGGTTACGAGCAGTACTTC. Residues: CASSSTGTGYEQYF.

This chain connects TRBV4-3 to TRBJ2-3, with 7 bases identical to TRBD2. V shed 1 base and J 5 bases; nucleotides not matched to a gene: 15. Germline V gene data show CDR1 as LGHNA and CDR2 as YSLEER. The CDR3 contains 18 residues. Written as DNA, the CDR3 is TGCGCCAGCAGCCAAGGAGGCGGGAGAACGTTACAGATAGATACGCAGTATTTT. Its protein product is CASSQGGGRTLQIDTQYF.

This clonotype showed up many times. This chain links TRBV20-1 with TRBJ2-2; 8 bases agree with TRBD1. This CDR3 comprises 14 residues. V lost 4 bases and J lost 5; bases outside the gene matches: 6. Germline CDR1 DFQATT, CDR2 SNEGSKA (reference sequence). The CDR3, as DNA: TGCAGTGCTATTCAGGGGGCCGGGACCGGGGAGCTGTTTTTT. As protein: CSAIQGAGTGELFF.

In this sample, this clonotype turned up many times. The chain links TRBV12-5 to TRBJ2-1, with 9 bases that match TRBD1. With 9 bases clipped from V and 9 bases from J, the junction kept 12 bases outside the gene matches. CDR1 and CDR2 (germline): LGHNT, FRNRAP. This CDR3 is 14 amino acids long. In DNA, the CDR3 is TGTGCTAGCCAATCCGGGACAGGGTTTTCTGAGCAGTTCTTC. It is translated as CASQSGTGFSEQFF.

This clonotype was detected only once. One end of the junction varies from germline; a read error may be responsible. The chain joins TRBV20-1 to TRBJ2-5; D uncertain. The length of the CDR3 is 12 residues. The germline gives CDR1 DFQATT, CDR2 SNEGSKA (reference sequence). The CDR3: CSTGESQKTQYF. The CDR3 nucleotides are TGCAGTACCGGAGAATCCCAAAAGACCCAGTACTTC.

This clonotype was observed a few times. V gene TRBV18 combines with J gene TRBJ1-2, with D unresolved. This CDR3 has 14 residues. Trimming removed 3 bases from V and 1 base from J, with 9 bases in between. Per germline, CDR1 KGHSH and CDR2 LQKENI. DNA for the CDR3: TGTGCCAGCTCACCCGGGTGGGGTAACTATGGCTACACCTTC. This sequence encodes CASSPGWGNYGYTF. The full variable domain, with the rest looked up from reference TRBV18 and TRBJ1-2, is NAGVMQNPRHLVRRRGQEARLRCSPMKGHSHVYWYRQLPEEGLKFMVYLQKENIIDESGMPKERFSAEFPKEGPSILRIQQVVRGDSAAYFCASSPGWGNYGYTFGSGTRLTVV.

This chain connects TRBV7-9 to TRBJ1-4; 8 bases map to TRBD1. The CDR3 covers 15 residues. Germline assignment: CDR1 SEHNR and CDR2 FQNEAQ (reference sequence). The junction had 10 bases not matched to a gene; V was cut back by 5 bases and J by 8 bases. The CDR3 nucleotides are TGTGCCAGCAGCCAGGGGGCACGGCCTAGAGAAAAACTGTTTTTT. Its protein is CASSQGARPREKLFF.

A few counts support this clonotype. Just one base apart from a much larger clone, this may be a read error. The J gene is TRBJ2-2, the V gene TRBV24-1; 9 positions agree with TRBD2. The CDR3 sequence is 16 residues long. The ends lost 0 bases at V and 5 bases at J; junction bases unmatched: 3. In germline, CDR1 is KGHDR, CDR2 SFDVKD. The CDR3 reads CATSDLNLAGTGELFF. DNA for the CDR3: TGTGCCACCAGTGATTTGAACCTAGCGGGAACCGGGGAGCTGTTTTTT.

The chain uses TRBV27 and TRBJ1-3, with 7 bases identical to TRBD1. This CDR3 comprises 16 residues. V lost 0 bases and J lost 2; bases outside the gene matches: 4. Per germline, CDR1 MNHEY and CDR2 SMNVEV (reference sequence). This CDR3 reads CASSLSPGGTGNTIYF. The CDR3 DNA follows: TGTGCCAGCAGTTTATCTCCAGGGGGGACTGGAAACACCATATATTTT.

This clonotype has a count of ten or more. The chain couples TRBV18 to TRBJ2-5; D gene uncertain. Germline CDR1 reads KGHSH; CDR2 reads LQKENI. CDR3 length equals 14 residues. V was pared by 2 bases and J by 3 bases, with 10 bases between. This CDR3 is CASSPGIFEETQYF. CDR3 in DNA: TGTGCCAGCTCACCAGGTATATTTGAAGAGACCCAGTACTTC. Together with reference TRBV18 and TRBJ2-5, the CDR3 gives the full variable domain: NAGVMQNPRHLVRRRGQEARLRCSPMKGHSHVYWYRQLPEEGLKFMVYLQKENIIDESGMPKERFSAEFPKEGPSILRIQQVVRGDSAAYFCASSPGIFEETQYFGPGTRLLVL.

This clonotype was seen repeatedly, ten times or more. The chain links TRBV5-5 to TRBJ2-1; 14 nucleotides match TRBD2. With 4 bases clipped from V and 4 bases from J, the junction kept 10 bases outside the gene matches. The CDR3 is made up of 18 amino acids. The germline V gene has CDR1 SGHKS and CDR2 YYEKEE (reference sequence). CDR3 in amino acids: CASSQTSGRAGGYNEQFF. The CDR3 DNA sequence: TGTGCCAGCAGCCAGACTAGCGGGAGGGCCGGGGGATACAATGAGCAGTTCTTC. The whole variable domain, filled in from reference TRBV5-5 and TRBJ2-1, reads DAGVTQSPTHLIKTRGQQVTLRCSPISGHKSVSWYQQVLGQGPQFIFQYYEKEERGRGNFPDRFSARQFPNYSSELNVNALLLGDSALYLCASSQTSGRAGGYNEQFFGPGTRLTVL.

This clonotype appeared many times. The chain recombines TRBV19 with TRBJ1-5; 9 bases fit TRBD1. This CDR3 spans 14 amino acids. In germline, CDR1 is LNHDA, CDR2 SQIVND (reference sequence). J lost 6 bases, V lost 6 bases, and 6 bases had no gene match. The CDR3 DNA reads as TGTGCCAGTAGCAGACAGGGGGGCGGTCAGCCCCAGCATTTT. Protein: CASSRQGGGQPQHF.

This clonotype was counted at least ten times. The V and J genes are TRBV28 and TRBJ1-5; D possibly corresponds to TRBD1 (6 bases). V shed 7 bases and J shed 4 bases, with 8 bases lying between them. Germline-derived CDR1 and CDR2 are MDHEN and SYDVKM. The CDR3 is made up of 12 amino acids. The CDR3 loop reads CASTQGNQPQHF. In nucleotides, the CDR3 is TGTGCCAGCACCCAGGGGAATCAGCCCCAGCATTTT.

This clonotype was detected ten times or more. The rearrangement uses TRBV3-1 and TRBJ2-5; TRBD2 agrees at 10 bases. This CDR3 has 16 residues. Germline CDR1 reads LGHDT; CDR2 reads YNNKEL (reference sequence). V lost 0 bases to trimming and J lost 5 bases; unmatched junction nucleotides: 6. The CDR3 sequence: CASSQETASGSETQYF. The DNA of the CDR3 is TGTGCCAGCAGCCAAGAGACGGCTAGCGGGAGTGAGACCCAGTACTTC.

This clonotype was counted many times. This chain links TRBV11-2 with TRBJ1-2; 7 bases agree with TRBD1. V trimming: 1 base; J trimming: 7 bases; junction bases outside the gene matches: 9. Germline assignment: CDR1 SGHAT and CDR2 FQNNGV. The CDR3 spans 15 residues. The CDR3 nucleotides are TGTGCCAGCAGCTTAGCGGCGGGACAGTTAATTGGCTACACCTTC. It codes for CASSLAAGQLIGYTF.

This clonotype was seen repeatedly, ten times or more. The rearrangement joins TRBV6-5 to TRBJ2-2; unclear D gene. V dropped 0 bases and J dropped 1 base, with 6 bases sitting between them. CDR1 and CDR2 from the germline V gene are MNHEY and SVGAGI. The CDR3 length is 15 residues. CDR3: CASSYSIQNTGELFF. The CDR3 region has the DNA TGTGCCAGCAGTTACTCCATACAGAACACCGGGGAGCTGTTTTTT.

The chain links TRBV20-1 to TRBJ2-5, with D possibly being TRBD1 (8 bases). V lost 3 bases and J 7 bases, leaving 24 bases between the germline ends. The CDR3 contains 16 residues. Germline V lookup: CDR1 DFQATT, CDR2 SNEGSKA (reference sequence). The CDR3 DNA reads as TGCAGTGCTAGTCTACAGGGGGGGAGTCATCACGGGACCCAGTACTTC. This gives the protein CSASLQGGSHHGTQYF.

This clonotype has a count of ten or more. Mismatch with germline at one junction end may stem from a read error. The gene calls are TRBV2 and TRBJ2-6, with D tentatively TRBD2 (6 bases). Germline CDR1 SNHLY, CDR2 FYNNEI. The CDR3 extends over 15 amino acids. This chain's CDR3 is CASSEWQQRANVQTF. For the CDR3, the DNA is TGTGCCAGCAGTGAATGGCAACAGCGGGCCAACGTCCAGACTTTC.

This clonotype was detected many times. The genes are TRBV7-2 and TRBJ1-4; D call uncertain. Trimming stripped 0 bases from V and 8 bases from J, with 13 bases between. The germline gives CDR1 SGHTA, CDR2 FQGNSA. CDR3 length equals 15 residues. The CDR3 DNA follows: TGTGCCAGCAGCTTAGCGGGTGTGCGTCAAGAAAAACTGTTTTTT. It is translated as CASSLAGVRQEKLFF.

This clonotype occurred many times. V usage is TRBV2 and J usage is TRBJ2-2; D perhaps matches TRBD2 (6 bases). Trimming took off 0 bases at V and 8 bases at J, with 7 bases between the two ends. CDR1 and CDR2 (germline): SNHLY, FYNNEI. CDR3 size: 13 residues. The chain's CDR3 is CASSEARGGELFF. CDR3 coding DNA: TGTGCCAGCAGTGAAGCTCGGGGGGGGGAGCTGTTTTTT.

The table lists this clonotype with many counts. The DNA of the CDR3 is TGTGCCAGCAGCTTAGGTGGGGCACTCAAAGCCTACGAGCAGTACTTC. Translated, it gives CASSLGGALKAYEQYF. The chain couples TRBV11-3 to TRBJ2-7; possibly TRBD1 for D (5 bases). The ends were cut back, 1 base at V and 2 bases at J, with 15 bases in the middle. Per germline, CDR1 SGHNT and CDR2 YENEEA. This CDR3 region has 16 residues.

V gene TRBV7-6 combines with J gene TRBJ2-2; D gene uncertain. The V end lost 1 base, the J end lost 6 bases, and 9 bases lay between the germline ends. The CDR3 sequence is 14 residues long. Looked up from germline, CDR1 is SGHVS and CDR2 is FNYEAQ. CDR3 nucleotides: TGTGCCAGCAGCTTAGAGAAACTGGCCGGGGAGCTGTTTTTT. Translation: CASSLEKLAGELFF. The full variable domain, completed using reference TRBV7-6 and TRBJ2-2, is GAGVSQSPRYKVTKRGQDVALRCDPISGHVSLYWYRQALGQGPEFLTYFNYEAQQDKSGLPNDRFSAERPEGSISTLTIQRTEQRDSAMYRCASSLEKLAGELFFGEGSRLTVL.